Shown below are 26 T cell receptor beta chains from a single sample sequenced in a study of STAT3 mutations in large granular lymphocyte leukemia. Overall study findings and caveats: Every T-cell large granular lymphocyte leukemia patient had at least one immunodominant TCR beta clonotype.

Repertoires were generated with immunoSEQ multiplex PCR, while TCRdb's copy carries only in-frame clones and drops some. This table holds 35,000 to 40,000 clones, approximately 90% found once. For these TCRs, the target antigens are not known. Material for sequencing was PBMCs. The receptors here all came from a human donor with T large granular lymphocyte leukemia. Some clones in this sample may be carry-over from other donors' samples.

The chain employs TRBV7-9 and TRBJ2-1; 8 nucleotides match TRBD2. The V gene end was trimmed by 4 bases and the J gene end by 9 bases; junction bases not matched to a gene: 8. This CDR3 spans 14 amino acids. Germline loops: CDR1 SEHNR, CDR2 FQNEAQ (reference sequence). The chain's CDR3 is CASSSFRGGGEQFF. CDR3 DNA sequence: TGTGCCAGCAGCTCCTTCCGGGGGGGCGGTGAGCAGTTCTTC.

CDR3 in DNA: TGCAGCGTTACCAAGGAGTACAATGAGCAGTTCTTC. Translating gives CSVTKEYNEQFF. The chain is built from TRBV29-1 and TRBJ2-1; D gene uncertain. Germline loops: CDR1 SQVTM, CDR2 ANQGSEA. CDR3 length equals 12 residues. Trimming removed 5 bases from V and 4 bases from J, with 9 bases in between.

The genes are TRBV14 and TRBJ2-1, with 8 bases fitting TRBD2. The CDR3 is 16 amino acids. J lost 4 bases, V lost 0 bases, and 5 bases had no gene match. Germline CDR1 reads SGHDN; CDR2 reads FVKESK. The CDR3 DNA sequence: TGTGCCAGCAGCCAAGATCGAGCGGGGGCTTACAATGAGCAGTTCTTC. Its translation is CASSQDRAGAYNEQFF.

The rearrangement uses TRBV5-1 and TRBJ1-5; tentatively, D is TRBD1 (6 bases). Trimming stripped 0 bases from V and 2 bases from J, with 6 bases between. Germline V lookup: CDR1 SGHRS, CDR2 YFSETQ. This CDR3 has 14 residues. The CDR3 here is CASSLDRGNQPQHF. The CDR3 DNA is TGCGCCAGCAGCTTGGACAGGGGCAATCAGCCCCAGCATTTT.

The chain has TRBV6-1 and TRBJ2-5; D is ambiguous. This CDR3 contains 12 residues. V shed 11 bases and J shed 5 bases, with 15 bases lying between them. CDR1 is MNHNS, CDR2 SASEGT, per germline. The CDR3 here is CASTTAAETQYF. The CDR3, as DNA: TGTGCCTCAACTACGGCGGCGGAGACCCAGTACTTC.

The chain carries TRBV30 and TRBJ1-3; no definite D call. V lost 2 bases, J lost 4 bases, and 12 bases lay in between. The CDR3 sequence is 14 residues long. The V gene's germline CDR1 is GTSNPN and CDR2 SVGIG (reference sequence). The CDR3 reads CAWSRSTGGNTIYF. The DNA of the CDR3 is TGTGCCTGGAGTCGGTCGACCGGAGGAAACACCATATATTTT.

This rearrangement joins TRBV7-8 to TRBJ1-2; a possible D gene is TRBD1 (6 bases). V was pared by 5 bases and J by 2 bases, with 12 bases between. Germline V gene sequence: CDR1 SGHVS, CDR2 FQNEAQ. This CDR3 is built from 14 residues. The chain's CDR3 is CASSVTDRNYGYTF. The CDR3, as DNA: TGTGCCAGCAGCGTCACTGACAGGAACTATGGCTACACCTTC.

CDR3 coding DNA: TGCGCCAGCAGCTTGGGGTCCGTCAATGAGCAGTTCTTC. Protein: CASSLGSVNEQFF. This chain connects TRBV5-1 to TRBJ2-1; D gene ambiguous. The CDR3 extends over 13 amino acids. Germline V lookup: CDR1 SGHRS, CDR2 YFSETQ. V was cut by 0 bases and J by 6 bases, with 7 bases left in between.

The chain is built from TRBV10-3 and TRBJ2-7, with 8 nucleotides matching TRBD1. Germline CDR1 ENHRY, CDR2 SYGVKD. V lost 3 bases to trimming and J lost 0 bases; unmatched junction nucleotides: 7. This CDR3 region has 16 residues. This CDR3 reads CAISDPRDRFSYEQYF. The CDR3 DNA reads TGTGCCATCAGTGATCCCCGGGACAGGTTCTCCTACGAGCAGTACTTC.

CDR3 nucleotide sequence: TGTGCCCAGACTTGTTCACCCCTCCACTTT. Residues: CAQTCSPLHF. The chain uses TRBV28 and TRBJ1-6; no firm D call. The CDR3 sequence is 10 residues long. Germline lookup yields CDR1 MDHEN and CDR2 SYDVKM. The V gene lost 11 bases and the J gene lost 9 bases, with 8 bases spanning the gap. The full variable domain, its missing parts supplied by reference TRBV28 and TRBJ1-6, is DVKVTQSSRYLVKRTGEKVFLECVQDMDHENMFWYRQDPGLGLRLIYFSYDVKMKEKGDIPEGYSVSREKKERFSLILESASTNQTSMYLCAQTCSPLHFGNGTRLTVT.

J is TRBJ1-5 and V is TRBV10-3; D is perhaps TRBD1 (5 bases). The CDR3 contains 14 residues. V dropped 6 bases and J dropped 4 bases, with 13 bases sitting between them. Germline CDR1 ENHRY, CDR2 SYGVKD. CDR3 protein: CAISDDSPNQPQHF. DNA for the CDR3: TGTGCCATCAGCGATGACAGTCCGAATCAGCCCCAGCATTTT.

CDR3: CASSPFDREEKLFF. The CDR3 bases are TGTGCCAGCTCACCCTTTGACAGGGAGGAAAAACTGTTTTTT. This sequence joins TRBV18 and TRBJ1-4; 7 nucleotides align to TRBD1. Germline CDR1 is KGHSH and CDR2 is LQKENI. This CDR3 comprises 14 residues. V dropped 3 bases and J dropped 8; count of bases not matched to a gene: 6.

This chain joins TRBV27 and TRBJ1-6; D is unresolved. The germline V and J ends were trimmed by 4 bases and 0 bases, with 4 bases remaining between them. CDR1 and CDR2 (germline): MNHEY, SMNVEV (reference sequence). This CDR3 spans 14 amino acids. This CDR3 is CASSSSSYNSPLHF. The CDR3 DNA is TGTGCCAGCAGTTCGAGCTCCTATAATTCACCCCTCCACTTT.

The chain carries TRBV10-3 and TRBJ1-6; TRBD1 matches at 9 bases. Germline V gene lookup returns CDR1 ENHRY and CDR2 SYGVKD. Trimming removed 6 bases from V and 8 bases from J; junction bases left unmatched: 11. The CDR3 runs 16 residues. CDR3 in DNA: TGTGCCATCAGCGGGTCGATGAGGACAGGGGATTCACCCCTCCACTTT. Translation gives CAISGSMRTGDSPLHF.

To note about this clone: The germline gene is not matched at one end of the junction; a read error may be the cause. This chain uses TRBV29-1 with TRBJ1-1, with a weak D call TRBD1 (5 bases). The CDR3 sequence is 14 residues long. Germline V gene data show CDR1 as SQVTM and CDR2 as ANQGSEA. The CDR3 sequence: CSGELGMVGLGAFF. In DNA form, the CDR3 reads TGCAGCGGTGAACTGGGGATGGTGGGACTCGGGGCTTTCTTT.

This chain's CDR3 is CASTAGGDTYNEQFF. CDR3 DNA sequence: TGTGCCAGCACCGCCGGGGGGGACACCTACAATGAGCAGTTCTTC. The rearrangement links TRBV7-9 to TRBJ2-1; 8 nucleotides agree with TRBD2. J gave up 2 bases and V 7 bases, and 7 bases lay outside the gene matches. Germline V gene data show CDR1 as SEHNR and CDR2 as FQNEAQ (reference sequence). The CDR3 sequence is 15 residues long.

This rearrangement joins TRBV7-9 to TRBJ1-2, with 9 bases aligning to TRBD1. The ends lost 4 bases at V and 2 bases at J; junction bases unmatched: 2. Germline V gene lookup returns CDR1 SEHNR and CDR2 FQNEAQ (reference sequence). The length of the CDR3 is 14 residues. CDR3 DNA sequence: TGTGCCAGCAGCTCGACAGGGGGAAACTATGGCTACACCTTC. Translating gives CASSSTGGNYGYTF.

Here the CDR3 reads CASSLEGSGGAGEQFF. CDR3 coding DNA: TGTGCCAGCAGCTTAGAAGGTAGCGGGGGGGCAGGTGAGCAGTTCTTC. The rearrangement links TRBV11-2 to TRBJ2-1; 11 nucleotides line up with TRBD2. CDR1 SGHAT and CDR2 FQNNGV come from the germline V gene. The CDR3 loop spans 16 amino acids. The V and J ends lost 0 bases and 9 bases, in that order; junction bases with no gene match: 7.

CDR3 in DNA: TGTGCCACCAGCGGGGACTTAGGCTACGAGCAGTACTTC. It specifies CATSGDLGYEQYF. V usage is TRBV15 and J usage is TRBJ2-7; D may be TRBD2 (6 bases). This CDR3 has 13 residues. The germline V gene has CDR1 LNHNV and CDR2 YYDKDF (reference sequence). The V end lost 5 bases, the J end lost 3 bases, and 11 bases lay between the germline ends.

The chain links TRBV29-1 to TRBJ2-2; D gene ambiguous. V was trimmed by 3 bases and J by 1 base, leaving 9 bases between them. CDR3 size: 14 residues. Per the germline V gene, CDR1 is SQVTM and CDR2 is ANQGSEA. CDR3 nucleotides: TGCAGCGTTGAGAAGACTGGGAACACCGGGGAGCTGTTTTTT. This translates into CSVEKTGNTGELFF.

J is TRBJ1-1 and V is TRBV29-1; D is undetermined. Germline lookup yields CDR1 SQVTM and CDR2 ANQGSEA. Trimming took off 7 bases at V and 4 bases at J, with 7 bases between the two ends. The CDR3 is 10 amino acids. The chain's CDR3 is CSAGGTEAFF. Written as DNA, the CDR3 is TGCAGCGCTGGAGGCACTGAAGCTTTCTTT.

The CDR3 nucleotides read TGTGCCTGGACAGCAGGGTGGATAAGCTCTGGAAACACCATATATTTT. Translated, it gives CAWTAGWISSGNTIYF. The chain is built from TRBV30 and TRBJ1-3; weak D call: TRBD1 (5 bases). Germline-derived CDR1 and CDR2 are GTSNPN and SVGIG (reference sequence). The CDR3 has 16 amino acids. Trimming took 4 bases from V and 0 from J, leaving 16 bases between them.

The rearrangement links TRBV6-1 to TRBJ1-4, with 9 bases aligning to TRBD1. Germline V lookup: CDR1 MNHNS, CDR2 SASEGT. V trimming: 7 bases; J trimming: 6 bases; junction bases outside the gene matches: 6. The CDR3 has 14 amino acids. The CDR3 nucleotides read TGTGCCAGCAAAGAGCGGGACAGGGATGAAAAACTGTTTTTT. This sequence encodes CASKERDRDEKLFF.

This chain links TRBV14 with TRBJ2-2; no firm D call. CDR1 and CDR2 (germline): SGHDN, FVKESK. With 0 bases removed from V and 5 bases from J, the gap between germline ends came to 7 bases. This CDR3 contains 14 residues. The DNA for the CDR3 is TGTGCCAGCAGCCAAGACAGGTGGACCGGGGAGCTGTTTTTT. Translation: CASSQDRWTGELFF.

This clone has only one observation. The rearrangement joins TRBV5-6 to TRBJ2-6; 9 positions match TRBD1. The V gene's germline CDR1 is SGHDT and CDR2 YYEEEE. The length of the CDR3 is 18 residues. The V gene end was trimmed by 4 bases and the J gene end by 0 bases; junction bases not matched to a gene: 8. The CDR3 nucleotides are TGTGCCAGCAGCGTACCGGGACAGGGAGCCTCTGGGGCCAACGTCCTGACTTTC. Residues: CASSVPGQGASGANVLTF.

This chain joins TRBV18 and TRBJ1-5; D gene ambiguous. This CDR3 spans 13 amino acids. Per germline, CDR1 KGHSH and CDR2 LQKENI. V was shortened by 2 bases and J by 2 bases, with 4 bases between the two germline ends. CDR3 coding DNA: TGTGCCAGCTCACCAGGGGGCAATCAGCCCCAGCATTTT. Its translation: CASSPGGNQPQHF.